This paragraph reports one TCR beta chain. The sample comes from a study of control samples from healthy donors and cancer patients. Germline loops: CDR1 MGHRA, CDR2 YSYEKL. There are 16 residues in the CDR3. Trimming removed 2 bases from V and 5 bases from J; junction bases left unmatched: 7. Profiled with immunoSEQ multiplex PCR; TCRdb holds only in-frame clones, not every one. This sample has approximately 160,000 clones, with about 91% found just once. The rearrangement links TRBV4-1 to TRBJ2-5, with TRBD1 matching 11 bases. The receptor was derived from a woman aged 40-49 years in good health. The sequenced material came from blood. The CDR3 sequence: CASSQPGQGAVETQYF. The CDR3 nucleotides are TGCGCCAGCAGCCAACCCGGACAGGGGGCCGTGGAGACCCAGTACTTC.